This T cell receptor beta chain is drawn from a study of spatial heterogeneity in lung cancer. The sample's time point: sample taken at primary tumor resection. TCRdb reprocessed the 5' RACE reads with MiXCR, giving one entry per CDR3 protein. The sample has some 83,000 distinct CDR3 sequences, roughly 8% seen once. This clonotype was seen many times. The receptor's source is a male donor with early-stage non-small cell lung cancer. Source: PBMCs, taken at surgery.

The DNA for the CDR3 is TGTGCCAGTAGTCTTCTAGCGGGAGACACCGGGGAGCTGTTTTTT. As protein: CASSLLAGDTGELFF. This chain uses TRBV19 with TRBJ2-2; 10 nucleotides line up with TRBD2. From germline, CDR1 is LNHDA and CDR2 SQIVND (reference sequence). There are 15 residues in the CDR3. With 5 bases clipped from V and 3 bases from J, the junction kept 3 bases outside the gene matches.